This TCR beta chain derives from a study of blood T cell repertoires in COVID-19. In the study overall: COVID-19 samples from acute and convalescent phases originated in the United States, Italy and Spain. Nucleic acid was either cDNA or gDNA, and it came from T cells, B-cell-depleted T cells, or PBMCs.

The trim removed 4 bases at V and 5 bases at J, leaving 2 bases unmatched. The CDR3 covers 13 residues. In the original analysis: Amplification from reference gene primers served as the basis for estimated nucleated cell counts. Here immunoSEQ multiplex PCR was the method, and the copy in TCRdb shows in-frame clones only, minus some. V, J and clone size were drawn from that table, and D and trimming were deduced from the DNA. The data show about 120,000 clones, 75% to 90% seen once. The gene calls are TRBV12-3 or TRBV12-4 and TRBJ1-1; 9 bases are shared with TRBD1. This receptor was identified in a woman in her seventies with acute or convalescent COVID-19. Source material: peripheral blood. The CDR3 DNA is TGTGCCAGCAGTTGGGGACAGGGAACTGAAGCTTTCTTT. Its translation is CASSWGQGTEAFF.